The 29 T cell receptor beta chains listed next were all sequenced from one sample in a study of T-cell reconstitution after alpha-beta-depleted transplantation in children. Unique molecular identifiers tagged the TCRbeta library. Each CDR3 protein gets one entry after TCRdb re-called the PCR reads with MiXCR. The sample comprises approximately 1,000,000 distinct CDR3 sequences, less than 30% of which are singletons, and roughly 31% rests with the top ten. The sample here was PBMCs, mostly from graft donor cells, taken 360 days after TCRalphabeta/CD19-depleted stem cell transplant. The receptors were gathered from a boy less than two years old who had a stem cell transplant for SCID, so the T cells may come from the graft donor.

This clonotype has just a few counts. The chain employs TRBV4-1 and TRBJ2-7, with TRBD2 matching 11 bases. From germline, CDR1 is MGHRA and CDR2 YSYEKL. V shed 1 base, J shed 3 bases, and the junction held 2 bases outside the gene matches. The CDR3 spans 15 residues. The CDR3 DNA reads TGCGCCAGCAGCCAAGCGACTAGCGGGGTCTACGAGCAGTACTTC. This translates into CASSQATSGVYEQYF.

This clonotype was recorded a few times. The chain employs TRBV29-1 and TRBJ2-3; 10 nucleotides agree with TRBD2. V gave up 7 bases and J gave up 5 bases; unmatched junction bases: 6. Germline V gene sequence: CDR1 SQVTM, CDR2 ANQGSEA. The CDR3 has 13 residues. The CDR3 nucleotides read TGCAGCGGAACTAGCGGGATGATAGATACGCAGTATTTT. Translation: CSGTSGMIDTQYF.

The chain uses TRBV12-3 or TRBV12-4 and TRBJ2-2; D is possibly TRBD1 or TRBD2 (6 bases each). The CDR3 is 17 amino acids. V was cut by 2 bases and J by 3 bases, with 16 bases left in between. The CDR3 protein is CASSLQVRGRDTGELFF. The CDR3 DNA reads TGTGCCAGCAGTTTACAGGTCCGGGGGCGGGACACCGGGGAGCTGTTTTTT.

This clonotype has a handful of counts. The gene calls are TRBV12-3 or TRBV12-4 and TRBJ2-7, with 7 bases fitting TRBD1. The CDR3 spans 15 residues. Trimming took 2 bases from V and 7 from J; bases not matched to a gene: 11. The CDR3 reads CASSLRGAGGREQYF. CDR3 nucleotides: TGTGCCAGCAGTTTACGGGGTGCAGGGGGACGGGAGCAGTACTTC.

This clonotype was seen a handful of times. This chain links TRBV28 with TRBJ2-7; D not resolved. Germline CDR1 reads MDHEN; CDR2 reads SYDVKM. The CDR3 loop spans 15 amino acids. V dropped 3 bases and J dropped 1 base, with 13 bases sitting between them. CDR3: CASSFTTGLSYEQYF. DNA of the CDR3: TGTGCCAGCAGTTTTACTACGGGCTTATCCTACGAGCAGTACTTC.

This clonotype has more than one count but fewer than ten. This rearrangement joins TRBV6-2 or TRBV6-3 to TRBJ2-3, with 9 bases identical to TRBD1. The germline V gene encodes CDR1 MNHEY and CDR2 SVGEGT. This CDR3 is built from 15 residues. The ends lost 4 bases at V and 6 bases at J; junction bases unmatched: 8. The DNA for the CDR3 is TGTGCCAGCAGTTCGGGACAGGGAGTGTTCGATACGCAGTATTTT. Protein product: CASSSGQGVFDTQYF.

This clonotype was counted only a few times. The chain employs TRBV12-3 or TRBV12-4 and TRBJ2-5; D gene uncertain. Trimming stripped 2 bases from V and 5 bases from J, with 12 bases between. The CDR3 length is 14 residues. The DNA of the CDR3 is TGTGCCAGCAGTTTATCACCAGGAACGGAGACCCAGTACTTC. Protein: CASSLSPGTETQYF.

The chain uses TRBV11-2 and TRBJ2-7; D uncertain. Germline lookup yields CDR1 SGHAT and CDR2 FQNNGV. Trimming pared 1 base from V and 7 bases from J, leaving 17 bases between. This CDR3 comprises 15 residues. DNA for the CDR3: TGTGCCAGCAGCTTAGTTTCGGTCGGACGGCCGGAGCAGTACTTC. Amino acid sequence: CASSLVSVGRPEQYF.

V usage is TRBV24-1 and J usage is TRBJ2-1; D might be TRBD2 (7 bases). CDR1 KGHDR and CDR2 SFDVKD come from the germline V gene. The V and J ends lost 7 bases and 7 bases respectively, with 22 bases between them. CDR3 length equals 16 residues. The DNA of the CDR3 is TGTGCCACCAGCGACCAGGGGCGGGGGCGCTTTAATGAGCAGTTCTTC. This codes for CATSDQGRGRFNEQFF.

The J gene is TRBJ1-5, the V gene TRBV27; TRBD1 aligns across 7 bases. With 5 bases clipped from V and 7 bases from J, the junction kept 5 bases outside the gene matches. The germline V gene encodes CDR1 MNHEY and CDR2 SMNVEV (reference sequence). This CDR3 comprises 13 residues. For the CDR3, the DNA is TGTGCCAGCAGTACAACAGGGGCCCAGCCCCAGCATTTT. Its protein product is CASSTTGAQPQHF.

Only a few counts were recorded for this clonotype. J is TRBJ1-2 and V is TRBV6-5; TRBD1 agrees at 10 bases. CDR1 MNHEY and CDR2 SVGAGI come from the germline V gene. The ends lost 2 bases at V and 4 bases at J; junction bases unmatched: 7. This CDR3 spans 16 amino acids. CDR3 in amino acids: CASSYLGTGEGYGYTF. Written as DNA, the CDR3 is TGTGCCAGCAGTTACCTTGGGACAGGGGAGGGCTATGGCTACACCTTC.

This chain joins TRBV4-1 and TRBJ2-7; TRBD1 is a possible D gene (6 bases). This CDR3 contains 17 residues. Germline CDR1 is MGHRA and CDR2 is YSYEKL. Trimming stripped 1 base from V and 3 bases from J, with 19 bases between. CDR3 sequence: CASSQGPPGQPFYEQYF. For the CDR3, the DNA is TGCGCCAGCAGCCAAGGCCCCCCGGGACAACCCTTCTACGAGCAGTACTTC.

There are a few counts of this clonotype. The chain recombines TRBV12-3 or TRBV12-4 with TRBJ2-7; D possibly corresponds to TRBD2 (6 bases). V was shortened by 3 bases and J by 2 bases, with 17 bases between the two germline ends. This CDR3 has 16 amino acids. CDR3 sequence: CASSFGSTRRAYEQYF. Here the CDR3 DNA reads TGTGCCAGCAGTTTCGGGAGTACTAGGCGGGCCTACGAGCAGTACTTC.

The CDR3 bases are TGTGCCAGCAGTAAGGGACAGGGATCGACAGATACGCAGTATTTT. Translation gives CASSKGQGSTDTQYF. The J gene is TRBJ2-3, the V gene TRBV2, with 9 bases lining up with TRBD1. After removal of 5 bases from V and 3 bases from J, the junction contained 6 bases not matched to a gene. Germline values: CDR1 SNHLY, CDR2 FYNNEI. CDR3 size: 15 residues.

The chain has TRBV29-1 and TRBJ2-7; D might be TRBD2 (6 bases). From germline, CDR1 is SQVTM and CDR2 ANQGSEA. The V and J ends lost 7 bases and 2 bases respectively, with 12 bases between them. The CDR3 has 12 residues. This CDR3 is CSAGELPYEQYF. CDR3 coding DNA: TGCAGCGCGGGAGAACTTCCCTACGAGCAGTACTTC.

This clonotype showed up just a few times. V is TRBV20-1 and J is TRBJ2-1; perhaps D is TRBD1 or TRBD2 (5 bases each). CDR3 length: 14 amino acids. Trimming shortened V by 3 bases and J by 5 bases, and 14 bases separated the two germline ends. Germline V gene sequence: CDR1 DFQATT, CDR2 SNEGSKA (reference sequence). The CDR3 nucleotides read TGCAGTGCTAGCATCGGGGCCCCTGACAATGAGCAGTTCTTC. It yields the protein CSASIGAPDNEQFF.

The sample holds a few counts of this clonotype. The chain has TRBV18 and TRBJ2-1; 11 nucleotides match TRBD2. V lost 2 bases, J lost 9 bases, and 6 bases stayed unmatched. This CDR3 contains 15 residues. Germline V gives CDR1 KGHSH, CDR2 LQKENI. This chain's CDR3 is CASSPVIAGGPEQFF. The CDR3 nucleotides are TGTGCCAGCTCACCAGTAATAGCGGGGGGGCCTGAGCAGTTCTTC.

This chain joins TRBV12-3 or TRBV12-4 and TRBJ2-2; 8 bases align to TRBD1. With V trimmed by 6 bases and J by 1 base, 7 bases remained unmatched. The CDR3 consists of 16 residues. CDR3 loop: CASRYPGQENTGELFF. In DNA, the CDR3 is TGTGCCAGCAGGTATCCGGGACAGGAGAACACCGGGGAGCTGTTTTTT.

The rearrangement joins TRBV15 to TRBJ1-1; the match to TRBD1 covers 7 bases. Germline V gene data show CDR1 as LNHNV and CDR2 as YYDKDF (reference sequence). J gave up 1 base and V 5 bases, and 7 bases lay outside the gene matches. The CDR3 spans 15 residues. Here the CDR3 DNA reads TGTGCCACCAGCGTACAGGGGAGGAAGAACACTGAAGCTTTCTTT. Its translation: CATSVQGRKNTEAFF. Filled out from reference TRBV15 and TRBJ1-1, the complete variable domain reads DAMVIQNPRYQVTQFGKPVTLSCSQTLNHNVMYWYQQKSSQAPKLLFHYYDKDFNNEADTPDNFQSRRPNTSFCFLDIRSPGLGDTAMYLCATSVQGRKNTEAFFGQGTRLTVV.

The chain uses TRBV5-1 and TRBJ1-4; D may be TRBD1 (6 bases). Trimming stripped 2 bases from V and 7 bases from J, with 9 bases between. CDR3 length equals 13 residues. Germline CDR1 is SGHRS and CDR2 is YFSETQ. The CDR3: CASSFSGAEKLFF. The CDR3 DNA sequence: TGCGCCAGCAGCTTCTCAGGGGCTGAAAAACTGTTTTTT. Combining the CDR3 with reference TRBV5-1 and TRBJ1-4 gives the whole variable domain KAGVTQTPRYLIKTRGQQVTLSCSPISGHRSVSWYQQTPGQGLQFLFEYFSETQRNKGNFPGRFSGRQFSNSRSEMNVSTLELGDSALYLCASSFSGAEKLFFGSGTQLSVL.

This chain links TRBV28 with TRBJ2-7, with a possible D match to TRBD1 (5 bases). The CDR3 has 15 amino acids. Trimming cost V 3 bases and J 0 bases, with 12 bases left between them. Germline V gene data show CDR1 as MDHEN and CDR2 as SYDVKM. The CDR3 reads CASSFRGTYSYEQYF. The CDR3 DNA reads TGTGCCAGCAGTTTTAGGGGAACCTACTCCTACGAGCAGTACTTC.

The chain carries TRBV7-9 and TRBJ1-1; D possibly corresponds to TRBD1 (6 bases). Per the germline V gene, CDR1 is SEHNR and CDR2 is FQNEAQ (reference sequence). The length of the CDR3 is 17 residues. Trimming took off 3 bases at V and 0 bases at J, with 17 bases between the two ends. CDR3 region: CASSFSYYRDMNTEAFF. DNA of the CDR3: TGTGCCAGCAGCTTCTCTTATTACCGGGACATGAACACTGAAGCTTTCTTT.

This chain joins TRBV11-2 and TRBJ2-1, with no clear D. Germline V lookup: CDR1 SGHAT, CDR2 FQNNGV. V was pared by 2 bases and J by 8 bases, with 10 bases between. The CDR3 contains 13 residues. The CDR3 sequence: CASSLSRRDEQFF. The CDR3 nucleotides are TGTGCCAGCAGCTTATCCCGACGGGATGAGCAGTTCTTC.

V and J are TRBV10-3 and TRBJ2-5; the D gene is possibly TRBD1 (6 bases). Germline assignment: CDR1 ENHRY and CDR2 SYGVKD. V was cut by 8 bases and J by 0 bases, with 10 bases left in between. This CDR3 spans 13 amino acids. In DNA, the CDR3 is TGTGCCATCGGGGGCGGCCACCAAGAGACCCAGTACTTC. Translation: CAIGGGHQETQYF.

This clonotype has just a few counts. The chain recombines TRBV4-2 with TRBJ2-3; no reliable D call. Trimming removed 0 bases at V and 4 bases at J, with 8 bases between. The CDR3 has 14 amino acids. Germline CDR1 LGHNA, CDR2 YNFKEQ. CDR3 sequence reads: CASSQDPDADTQYF. CDR3 in DNA: TGTGCCAGCAGCCAAGATCCCGATGCAGATACGCAGTATTTT.

The chain combines TRBV20-1 with TRBJ2-3; 9 bases fit TRBD1. Trimming took 6 bases from V and 6 from J; bases not matched to a gene: 4. Germline CDR1 and CDR2: DFQATT and SNEGSKA (reference sequence). The CDR3 covers 12 residues. The CDR3 sequence is CSAGTGLDTQYF. The CDR3 DNA follows: TGCAGTGCCGGGACAGGGTTGGATACGCAGTATTTT.

J is TRBJ2-1 and V is TRBV3-1; D gene uncertain. The germline gives CDR1 LGHDT, CDR2 YNNKEL (reference sequence). Trimming took 3 bases from V and 2 from J, leaving 11 bases between them. The CDR3 loop spans 15 amino acids. The CDR3 nucleotides read TGTGCCAGCAGCCACTGGCTAGAGGCCTACAATGAGCAGTTCTTC. Translating gives CASSHWLEAYNEQFF.

The rearrangement links TRBV12-3 or TRBV12-4 to TRBJ2-7, with 9 bases lining up with TRBD1. The CDR3 length is 14 residues. The V segment lost 5 bases and the J segment 3 bases; nucleotides outside the gene matches: 5. DNA for the CDR3: TGTGCCAGCAGTGGGACAGGGATCTTCTACGAGCAGTACTTC. Amino acids: CASSGTGIFYEQYF.

This clonotype occurred a few times. The CDR3 bases are TGTGCCAGCACCCCTGGAACCGTGGGAGAGACCCAGTACTTC. It translates to CASTPGTVGETQYF. This rearrangement joins TRBV12-3 or TRBV12-4 to TRBJ2-5; D remains unclear. This CDR3 is 14 amino acids long. V lost 7 bases and J lost 4, with 16 bases in between.